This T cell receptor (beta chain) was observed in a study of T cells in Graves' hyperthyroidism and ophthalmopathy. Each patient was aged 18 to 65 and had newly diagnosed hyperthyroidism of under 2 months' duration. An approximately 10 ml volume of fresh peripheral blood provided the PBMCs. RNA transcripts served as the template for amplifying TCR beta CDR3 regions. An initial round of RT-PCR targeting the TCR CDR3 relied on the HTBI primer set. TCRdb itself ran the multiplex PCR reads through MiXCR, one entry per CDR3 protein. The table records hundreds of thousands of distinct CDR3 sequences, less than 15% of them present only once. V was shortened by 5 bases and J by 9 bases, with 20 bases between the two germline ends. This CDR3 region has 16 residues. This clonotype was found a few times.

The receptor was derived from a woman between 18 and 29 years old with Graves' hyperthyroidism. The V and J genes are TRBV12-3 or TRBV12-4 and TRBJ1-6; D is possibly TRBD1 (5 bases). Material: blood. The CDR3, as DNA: TGTGCCAGCAGTCCTGAAGGAGGGGCGATTGGTTCACCCCTCCACTTT. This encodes CASSPEGGAIGSPLHF.